This T cell receptor beta chain was recorded in a study of blood T cell repertoires in COVID-19. For the study at large: Italy, Spain and the United States were the sources of the convalescent and acute COVID-19 samples. The cDNA or gDNA used as material had been derived from T cells, B-cell-depleted T cells, or PBMCs.

Original processing notes: Cell counts per sample came from amplifying reference gene primers. TCRdb's table, derived via immunoSEQ multiplex PCR, lists solely in-frame clones and lacks some. V and J calls and clone size are given by that table; D and trimming were obtained from the DNA. There are 250,000 to 350,000 clones in the sample; around 89% occur only once, and approximately 12% lies in the top ten. Germline assignment: CDR1 SQVTM and CDR2 ANQGSEA. CDR3 length: 16 residues. V shed 3 bases, J shed 5 bases, and the junction held 9 bases outside the gene matches. The chain carries TRBV29-1 and TRBJ2-3, with 12 bases fitting TRBD2. Source material: peripheral blood. This sequence originates from a woman in her sixties or seventies with acute or convalescent COVID-19. The CDR3 reads CSVELGLAGGQDTQYF. The CDR3 DNA reads as TGCAGCGTTGAGCTGGGTCTAGCGGGAGGGCAAGATACGCAGTATTTT.